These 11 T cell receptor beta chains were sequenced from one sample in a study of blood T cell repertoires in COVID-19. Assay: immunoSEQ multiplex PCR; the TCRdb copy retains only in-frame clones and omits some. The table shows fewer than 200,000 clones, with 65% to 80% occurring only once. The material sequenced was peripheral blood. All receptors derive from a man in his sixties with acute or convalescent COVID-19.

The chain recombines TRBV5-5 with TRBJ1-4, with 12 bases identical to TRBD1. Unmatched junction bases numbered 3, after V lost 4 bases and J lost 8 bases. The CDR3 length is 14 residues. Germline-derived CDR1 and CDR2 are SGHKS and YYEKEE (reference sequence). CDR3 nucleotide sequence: TGTGCCAGCAGCGCGGGACAGGGGGCAGAAAAACTGTTTTTT. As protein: CASSAGQGAEKLFF.

DNA of the CDR3: TGTGCCAGCTGCTACACAGGGGGCGGGGGGAATTCACCCCTCCACTTT. Translation gives CASCYTGGGGNSPLHF. The rearrangement joins TRBV2 to TRBJ1-6; 9 nucleotides line up with TRBD1. The CDR3 extends over 16 amino acids. Germline CDR1 is SNHLY and CDR2 is FYNNEI. J gave up 7 bases and V 8 bases, and 12 bases lay outside the gene matches.

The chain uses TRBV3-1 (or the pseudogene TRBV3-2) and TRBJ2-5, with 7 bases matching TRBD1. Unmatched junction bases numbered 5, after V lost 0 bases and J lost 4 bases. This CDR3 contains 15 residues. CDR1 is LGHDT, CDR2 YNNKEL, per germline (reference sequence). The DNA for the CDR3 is TGTGCCAGCAGCCAAGAAATAAACAGGGGAGAGACCCAGTACTTC. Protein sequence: CASSQEINRGETQYF.

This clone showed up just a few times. The CDR3 spells CASSGYNRERTEAFF. The CDR3 DNA sequence: TGTGCCAGCTCAGGATATAACAGGGAACGTACTGAAGCTTTCTTT. The chain links TRBV18 to TRBJ1-1; a possible D gene is TRBD1 (6 bases). The CDR3 is 15 residues long. Germline CDR1 reads KGHSH; CDR2 reads LQKENI. V shed 5 bases and J shed 5 bases, with 18 bases lying between them.

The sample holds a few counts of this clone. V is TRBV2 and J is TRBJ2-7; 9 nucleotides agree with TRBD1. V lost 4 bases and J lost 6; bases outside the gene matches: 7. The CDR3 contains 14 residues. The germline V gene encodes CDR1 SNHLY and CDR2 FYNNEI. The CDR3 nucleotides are TGTGCCAGCAGTGTCCGGACAGGGGCAAGCGAGCAGTACTTC. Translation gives CASSVRTGASEQYF.

The CDR3, as DNA: TGCGCCAGCAGCTTGGAAACTAACTCCTACGAGCAGTACTTC. Translation: CASSLETNSYEQYF. This sequence joins TRBV5-1 and TRBJ2-7; D unclear. The CDR3 runs to 14 residues. Looked up from germline, CDR1 is SGHRS and CDR2 is YFSETQ. The V end lost 0 bases, the J end lost 0 bases, and 7 bases lay between the germline ends.

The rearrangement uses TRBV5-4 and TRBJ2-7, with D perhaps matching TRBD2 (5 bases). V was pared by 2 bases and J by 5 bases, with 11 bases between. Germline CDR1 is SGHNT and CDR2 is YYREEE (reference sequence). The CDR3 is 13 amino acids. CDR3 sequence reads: CASSFGDINEQYF. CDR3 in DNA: TGTGCCAGCAGCTTCGGGGATATCAACGAGCAGTACTTC.

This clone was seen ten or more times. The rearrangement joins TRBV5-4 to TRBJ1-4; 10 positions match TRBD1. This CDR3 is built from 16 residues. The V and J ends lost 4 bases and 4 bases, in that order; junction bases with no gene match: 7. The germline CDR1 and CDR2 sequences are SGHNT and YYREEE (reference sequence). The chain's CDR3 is CASSQGQGIGNEKLFF. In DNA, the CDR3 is TGTGCCAGCAGCCAGGGACAGGGGATAGGTAATGAAAAACTGTTTTTT.

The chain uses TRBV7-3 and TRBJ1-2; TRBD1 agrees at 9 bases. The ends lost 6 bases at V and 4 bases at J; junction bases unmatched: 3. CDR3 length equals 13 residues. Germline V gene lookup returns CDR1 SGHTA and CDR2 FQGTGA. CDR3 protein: CASSETGGYGYTF. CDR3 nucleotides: TGTGCCAGCAGTGAGACAGGGGGCTATGGCTACACCTTC.

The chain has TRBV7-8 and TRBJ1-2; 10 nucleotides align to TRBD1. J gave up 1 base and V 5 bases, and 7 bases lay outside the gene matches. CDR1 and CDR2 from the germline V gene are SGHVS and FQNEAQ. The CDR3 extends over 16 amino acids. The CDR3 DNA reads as TGTGCCAGCAGCGAGAAAGGGACAGGGGTTAACTATGGCTACACCTTC. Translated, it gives CASSEKGTGVNYGYTF.

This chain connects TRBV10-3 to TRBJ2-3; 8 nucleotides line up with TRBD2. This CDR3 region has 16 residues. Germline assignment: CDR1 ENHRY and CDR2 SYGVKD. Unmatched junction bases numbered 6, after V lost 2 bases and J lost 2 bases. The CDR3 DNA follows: TGTGCCATCAGTGAGCGGTCCGGGGGGGACACAGATACGCAGTATTTT. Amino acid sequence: CAISERSGGDTDTQYF.